The 18 T cell receptor beta chains in this list originate from one sample, sequenced in a study of regulatory T cells in long-lasting Graves disease. Library construction for TCR beta used iRepertoire HTBI primers and Arm-PCR of CDR3 regions. TCRdb re-called the multiplex PCR reads with MiXCR, one entry per CDR3 protein. The sample lists approximately 690,000 distinct CDR3 sequences, about 32% occurring once. Time point: persistent/refractory GD, antithyroid drugs over 5 years with positive TRAb. From RNA extracted from PBMCs, the TCR library was made. The sample here was peripheral blood mononuclear cells (PBMCs), taken when the disease was refractory, from a patient treated with antithyroid drugs. Receptor source: a female donor with Graves disease.

This clonotype was detected ten times or more. V is TRBV28 and J is TRBJ1-1; D gene unclear. V was pared by 8 bases and J by 2 bases, with 15 bases between. Germline loops: CDR1 MDHEN, CDR2 SYDVKM. The length of the CDR3 is 14 residues. CDR3: CASDRWAANTEAFF. DNA of the CDR3: TGTGCCAGCGACCGGTGGGCAGCAAACACTGAAGCTTTCTTT.

This clonotype was detected many times. This chain connects TRBV2 to TRBJ1-1; no firm D call. Germline CDR1 reads SNHLY; CDR2 reads FYNNEI. The germline V and J ends were trimmed by 6 bases and 5 bases, with 16 bases remaining between them. This CDR3 is built from 14 residues. The CDR3 DNA sequence: TGTGCCAGCAGCCCCCTGCGGCTGGGGACTGAAGCTTTCTTT. Encoded protein: CASSPLRLGTEAFF. Complete variable domain (other parts from reference TRBV2 and TRBJ1-1): EPEVTQTPSHQVTQMGQEVILRCVPISNHLYFYWYRQILGQKVEFLVSFYNNEISEKSEIFDDQFSVERPDGSNFTLKIRSTKLEDSAMYFCASSPLRLGTEAFFGQGTRLTVV.

The CDR3 DNA reads as TGTGCCAGCAGCTTGGCGCCGGGGGCGCGCACTGAAGCTTTCTTT. Its protein product is CASSLAPGARTEAFF. The genes are TRBV5-4 and TRBJ1-1, with a tentative D call TRBD1 (6 bases). With 0 bases removed from V and 4 bases from J, the gap between germline ends came to 13 bases. This CDR3 spans 15 amino acids. Germline lookup yields CDR1 SGHNT and CDR2 YYREEE (reference sequence).

This clonotype was picked up many times. The chain employs TRBV12-3 or TRBV12-4 and TRBJ1-4; D not certain. The CDR3 sequence is 13 residues long. Trimming left V 3 bases short and J 5 bases short, with 7 bases between. The CDR3 DNA sequence: TGTGCCAGCAGTTTCACGGTGAATGAAAAACTGTTTTTT. Amino acid sequence: CASSFTVNEKLFF.

Only a few counts were recorded for this clonotype. V usage is TRBV3-1 and J usage is TRBJ1-2; 12 bases are a match to TRBD1. This CDR3 region has 16 residues. Germline V gene sequence: CDR1 LGHDT, CDR2 YNNKEL (reference sequence). J gave up 8 bases and V 0 bases, and 7 bases lay outside the gene matches. CDR3 in amino acids: CASSQDSGTGGDGYTF. DNA of the CDR3: TGTGCCAGCAGCCAAGACTCCGGGACAGGGGGCGACGGCTACACCTTC.

In this sample, this clonotype turned up many times. V is TRBV10-1 and J is TRBJ1-1, with D hard to call. The V gene's germline CDR1 is WNHNN and CDR2 SYGVQD (reference sequence). The CDR3 is 15 residues long. With 3 bases removed from V and 5 bases from J, the gap between germline ends came to 16 bases. CDR3 DNA sequence: TGCGCCAGCAGTGAATTCAACACTCCTGGGACTGAAGCTTTCTTT. Translation gives CASSEFNTPGTEAFF.

The V and J genes are TRBV2 and TRBJ2-1; weak D call: TRBD2 (6 bases). From germline, CDR1 is SNHLY and CDR2 FYNNEI. The CDR3 has 15 residues. Trimming took off 6 bases at V and 5 bases at J, with 17 bases between the two ends. CDR3 nucleotides: TGTGCCAGCAGCCCCCCGGGAGAACTGAACAATGAGCAGTTCTTC. Translation: CASSPPGELNNEQFF.

On this clonotype itself: A much larger clone lies a single base off, so this may be a read error. The chain recombines TRBV28 with TRBJ2-1; tentative D call: TRBD2 (6 bases). CDR1 is MDHEN, CDR2 SYDVKM, per germline. Trimming removed 11 bases at V and 10 bases at J, with 15 bases between. The CDR3 spans 11 residues. The CDR3 coding sequence is TGTGCCCTACAGAGAGGGAGGGAGCAGTTCTTC. It encodes CALQRGREQFF.

The rearrangement links TRBV20-1 to TRBJ1-5; D is ambiguous. Trimming took off 3 bases at V and 4 bases at J, with 7 bases between the two ends. This CDR3 has 12 amino acids. CDR1 and CDR2 from the germline V gene are DFQATT and SNEGSKA (reference sequence). The CDR3 DNA sequence: TGCAGTGCTAGGGTACCGAATCAGCCCCAGCATTTT. The encoded protein is CSARVPNQPQHF.

The chain has TRBV24-1 and TRBJ2-7, with 8 bases that match TRBD1. Germline values: CDR1 KGHDR, CDR2 SFDVKD. V was clipped by 10 bases and J by 6 bases; unmatched bases: 19. CDR3 length: 16 amino acids. The CDR3 DNA is TGTGCCACGCACGTAGCCCCCGGGACAGGCAGCGCCGAGCAGTACTTC. Translated, it gives CATHVAPGTGSAEQYF.

This clonotype showed up many times. The J gene is TRBJ1-5, the V gene TRBV28, with D possibly TRBD1 on 5 matching bases. The V gene lost 5 bases and the J gene lost 1 base, with 9 bases spanning the gap. This CDR3 comprises 14 residues. In germline, CDR1 is MDHEN, CDR2 SYDVKM. In DNA, the CDR3 is TGTGCCAGCAGTCAAAGACAGAGCAATCAGCCCCAGCATTTT. Residues: CASSQRQSNQPQHF.

The chain recombines TRBV19 with TRBJ2-2; D is uncertain. V was trimmed by 7 bases and J by 0 bases, leaving 12 bases between them. The length of the CDR3 is 15 residues. In germline, CDR1 is LNHDA, CDR2 SQIVND (reference sequence). CDR3 coding DNA: TGTGCCAGTACGTGGAGCGATTCGAACACCGGGGAGCTGTTTTTT. It specifies CASTWSDSNTGELFF.

V gene TRBV30 combines with J gene TRBJ1-6; 10 nucleotides align to TRBD1. CDR1 GTSNPN and CDR2 SVGIG come from the germline V gene (reference sequence). CDR3 length equals 15 residues. Germline trimming cut 7 bases from V and 8 bases from J; bases unmatched to any gene: 11. CDR3 protein: CAYNNGGTGDSPLHF. Written as DNA, the CDR3 is TGTGCCTACAACAACGGGGGGACAGGGGATTCACCCCTCCACTTT.

This clonotype was seen at least ten times. V gene TRBV11-1 combines with J gene TRBJ1-1, with no clear D. CDR1 and CDR2 (germline): SGHAT, FQDESV (reference sequence). This CDR3 has 14 amino acids. Trimming cost V 1 base and J 0 bases, with 6 bases left between them. This chain's CDR3 is CASSLGHMNTEAFF. DNA of the CDR3: TGTGCCAGCAGCTTAGGGCACATGAACACTGAAGCTTTCTTT.

This clonotype was counted only a few times. The gene calls are TRBV19 and TRBJ1-5, with 9 bases identical to TRBD1. The CDR3 totals 18 residues. Germline CDR1 reads LNHDA; CDR2 reads SQIVND (reference sequence). Trimming cost V 5 bases and J 5 bases; bases outside gene matches: 16. This CDR3 is CASSLTGGRRLYYQPQHF. CDR3 bases: TGTGCCAGTAGTTTGACAGGGGGACGACGCCTTTATTATCAGCCCCAGCATTTT.

The chain links TRBV18 to TRBJ1-2; 7 bases map to TRBD1. The CDR3 consists of 14 residues. Germline V gene sequence: CDR1 KGHSH, CDR2 LQKENI. The V segment lost 1 base and the J segment 6 bases; nucleotides outside the gene matches: 5. CDR3 in DNA: TGTGCCAGCTCACCACTCGACAGGGAGGATGGCTACACCTTC. Translating gives CASSPLDREDGYTF.

The gene calls are TRBV6-1 and TRBJ1-1; 8 bases agree with TRBD1. Germline V gives CDR1 MNHNS, CDR2 SASEGT. Trimming cost V 5 bases and J 1 base; bases outside gene matches: 6. CDR3 length: 15 residues. CDR3: CASSRYQGANTEAFF. The CDR3 bases are TGTGCCAGCAGTAGATACCAGGGGGCGAACACTGAAGCTTTCTTT.

At least ten counts were recorded for this clonotype. The gene calls are TRBV20-1 and TRBJ1-6; TRBD1 is a possible D gene (6 bases). CDR1 is DFQATT and CDR2 is SNEGSKA in the germline V gene (reference sequence). Deletions cut 3 bases from V and 9 bases from J, with 21 bases between. The CDR3 length is 16 residues. The CDR3, as DNA: TGCAGTGCTAGTCGGGGACAACAGGCTCGGGGTTCACCCCTCCACTTT. Translated, it gives CSASRGQQARGSPLHF.